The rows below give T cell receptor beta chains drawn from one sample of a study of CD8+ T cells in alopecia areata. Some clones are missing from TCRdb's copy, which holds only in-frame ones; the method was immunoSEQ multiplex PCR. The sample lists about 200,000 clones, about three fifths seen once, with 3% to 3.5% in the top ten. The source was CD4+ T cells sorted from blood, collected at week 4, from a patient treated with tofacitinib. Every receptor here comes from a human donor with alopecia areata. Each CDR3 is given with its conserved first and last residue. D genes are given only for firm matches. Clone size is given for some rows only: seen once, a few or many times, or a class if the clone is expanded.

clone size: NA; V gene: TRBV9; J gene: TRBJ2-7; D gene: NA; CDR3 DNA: TGTGCCAGCAGCGTAGTGGCAGGCCACCTCGGCGAGCAGTACTTC; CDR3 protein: CASSVVAGHLGEQYF
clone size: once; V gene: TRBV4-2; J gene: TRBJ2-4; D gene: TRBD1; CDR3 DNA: TGTGCCAGCAGCCAACAGGACAGGGAACGTCAGTACTTC; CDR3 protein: CASSQQDRERQYF
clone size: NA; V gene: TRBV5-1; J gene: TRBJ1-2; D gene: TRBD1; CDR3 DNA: TGCGCCAGCAGCTCGACAGGGGGCGCTGGCTATGGCTACACCTTC; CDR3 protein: CASSSTGGAGYGYTF
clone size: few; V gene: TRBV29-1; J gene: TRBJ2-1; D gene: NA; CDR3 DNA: TGCAGCGTTGCCCGCCGACTAGACAATGAGCAGTTCTTC; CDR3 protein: CSVARRLDNEQFF
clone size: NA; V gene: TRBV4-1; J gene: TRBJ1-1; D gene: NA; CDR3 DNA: TGCGCCAGCAGCCAGATAAACACTGAAGCTTTCTTT; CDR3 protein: CASSQINTEAFF
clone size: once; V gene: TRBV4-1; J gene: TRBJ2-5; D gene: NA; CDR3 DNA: TGCGCCAGCAGCCAAGGTCTAACCGAGGCCCAGTACTTC; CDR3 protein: CASSQGLTEAQYF
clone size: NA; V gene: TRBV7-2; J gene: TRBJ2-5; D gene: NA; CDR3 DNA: TGTGCCAGCAGCTTAGAAATCCAAGAGACCCAGTACTTC; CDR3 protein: CASSLEIQETQYF
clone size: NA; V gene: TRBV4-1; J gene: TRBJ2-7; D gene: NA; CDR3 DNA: TGCGCCAGCAGCGAATTCGCAGGGGTGCGCTACGAGCAGTACTTC; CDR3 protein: CASSEFAGVRYEQYF
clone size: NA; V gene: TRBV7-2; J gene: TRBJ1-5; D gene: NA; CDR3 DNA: TGTGCCAGCAGCTTGGGAAGGACAGCTTCTGGGAGCAATCAGCCCCAGCATTTT; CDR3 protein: CASSLGRTASGSNQPQHF
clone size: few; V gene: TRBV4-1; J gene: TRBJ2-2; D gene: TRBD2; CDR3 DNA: TGCGCCAGCAGCCACAGCGGGGGCGGGAACACCGGGGAGCTGTTTTTT; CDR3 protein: CASSHSGGGNTGELFF
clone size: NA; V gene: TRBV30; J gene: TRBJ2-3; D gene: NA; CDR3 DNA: TGTGCCTGGAGTGAATTGGGTTCCTTTCTCACAGATACGCAGTATTTT; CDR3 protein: CAWSELGSFLTDTQYF
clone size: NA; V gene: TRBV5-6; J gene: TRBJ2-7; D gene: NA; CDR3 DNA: TGTGCCAGCAGACCGGGACCGGGATACGAGCAGTACTTC; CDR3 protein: CASRPGPGYEQYF
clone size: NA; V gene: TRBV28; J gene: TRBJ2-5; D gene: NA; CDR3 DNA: TGTGCCAGCAGTTTGCGGGGACAGCGTGTAGGGACCCAGTACTTC; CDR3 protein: CASSLRGQRVGTQYF
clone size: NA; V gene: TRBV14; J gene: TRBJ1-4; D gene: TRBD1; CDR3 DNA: TGTGCCAGCAGCCAAGTGAGACAGGGACATGAAAAACTGTTTTTT; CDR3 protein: CASSQVRQGHEKLFF
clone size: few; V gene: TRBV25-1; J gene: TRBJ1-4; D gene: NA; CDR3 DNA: TGTGCCAGCAGCGAACCCCGGAGGACTAATGAAAAACTGTTTTTT; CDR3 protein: CASSEPRRTNEKLFF
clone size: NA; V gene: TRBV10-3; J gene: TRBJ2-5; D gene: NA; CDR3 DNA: TGTGCCATCAGTGAGTCGACGGGGGAGACCCAGTACTTC; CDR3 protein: CAISESTGETQYF
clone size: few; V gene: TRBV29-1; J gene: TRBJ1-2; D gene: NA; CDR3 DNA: TGCACCACGATGGGGGGGAACTATGGCTACACCTTC; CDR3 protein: CTTMGGNYGYTF